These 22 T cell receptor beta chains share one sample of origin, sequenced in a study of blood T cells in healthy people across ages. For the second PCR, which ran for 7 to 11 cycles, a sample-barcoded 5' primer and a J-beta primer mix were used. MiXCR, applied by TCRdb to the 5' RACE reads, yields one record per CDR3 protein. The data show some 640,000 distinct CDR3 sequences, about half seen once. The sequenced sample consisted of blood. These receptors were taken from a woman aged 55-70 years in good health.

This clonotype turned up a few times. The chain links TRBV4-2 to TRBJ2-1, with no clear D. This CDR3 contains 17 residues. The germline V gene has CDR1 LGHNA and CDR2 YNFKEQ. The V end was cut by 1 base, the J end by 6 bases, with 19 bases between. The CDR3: CASSQGSTLRHRNEQFF. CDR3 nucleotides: TGTGCCAGCAGCCAAGGTTCGACCCTCCGTCACCGCAATGAGCAGTTCTTC.

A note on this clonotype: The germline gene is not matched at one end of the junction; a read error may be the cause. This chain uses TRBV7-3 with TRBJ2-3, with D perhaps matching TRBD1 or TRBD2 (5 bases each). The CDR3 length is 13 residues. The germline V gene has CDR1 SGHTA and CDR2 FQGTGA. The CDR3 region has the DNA TGTGCCAGCAGCCCAAGCGGCACAGGTACGCAGTATTTT. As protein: CASSPSGTGTQYF.

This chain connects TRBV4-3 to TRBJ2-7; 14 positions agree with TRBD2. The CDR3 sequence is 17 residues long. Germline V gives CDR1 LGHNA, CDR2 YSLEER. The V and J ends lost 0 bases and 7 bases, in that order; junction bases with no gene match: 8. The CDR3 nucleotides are TGCGCCAGCAGCCAAGAAGGACTAGCGGGAGGTGACAATGAGCAGTACTTC. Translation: CASSQEGLAGGDNEQYF.

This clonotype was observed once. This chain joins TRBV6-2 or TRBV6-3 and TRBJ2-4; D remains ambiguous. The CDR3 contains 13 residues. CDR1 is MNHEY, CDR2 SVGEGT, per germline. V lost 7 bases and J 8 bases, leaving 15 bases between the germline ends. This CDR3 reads CASTARLWDIQYF. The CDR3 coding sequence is TGTGCCAGCACTGCCAGGTTGTGGGACATTCAGTACTTC.

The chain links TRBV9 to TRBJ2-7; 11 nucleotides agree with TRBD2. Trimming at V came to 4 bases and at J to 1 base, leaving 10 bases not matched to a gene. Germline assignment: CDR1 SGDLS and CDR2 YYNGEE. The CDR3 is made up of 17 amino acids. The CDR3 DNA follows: TGTGCCAGCAGCCCACCCATGGGGACTAGCGGATCCTACGAGCAGTACTTC. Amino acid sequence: CASSPPMGTSGSYEQYF.

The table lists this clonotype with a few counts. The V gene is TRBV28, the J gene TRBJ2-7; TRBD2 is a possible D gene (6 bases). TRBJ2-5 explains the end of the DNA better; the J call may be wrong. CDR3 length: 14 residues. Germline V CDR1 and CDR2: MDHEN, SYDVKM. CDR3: CASTRRSGGETQYF. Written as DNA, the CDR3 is TGTGCCAGCACCAGACGCAGTGGGGGGGAGACCCAGTACTTC.

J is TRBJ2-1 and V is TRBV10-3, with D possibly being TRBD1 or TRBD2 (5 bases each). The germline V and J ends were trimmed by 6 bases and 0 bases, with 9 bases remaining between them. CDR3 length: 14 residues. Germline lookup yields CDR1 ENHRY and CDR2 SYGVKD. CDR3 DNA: TGTGCCATCAGGGGGGTTAGCTCCTACAATGAGCAGTTCTTC. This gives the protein CAIRGVSSYNEQFF.

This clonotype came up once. The CDR3 sequence: CASSEYKRPTEAFF. The DNA for the CDR3 is TGTGCCAGCAGTGAATACAAGCGGCCCACTGAAGCTTTCTTT. The V and J genes are TRBV25-1 and TRBJ1-1; no firm D call. The CDR3 is 14 amino acids. Trimming removed 0 bases at V and 4 bases at J, with 9 bases between. From germline, CDR1 is MGHDK and CDR2 SYGVNS.

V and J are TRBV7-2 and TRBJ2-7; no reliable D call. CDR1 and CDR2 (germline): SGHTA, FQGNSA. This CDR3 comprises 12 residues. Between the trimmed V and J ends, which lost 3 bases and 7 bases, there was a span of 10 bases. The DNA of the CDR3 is TGTGCCAGCAGCTTTTCATCATTAGAGCAGTACTTC. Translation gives CASSFSSLEQYF.

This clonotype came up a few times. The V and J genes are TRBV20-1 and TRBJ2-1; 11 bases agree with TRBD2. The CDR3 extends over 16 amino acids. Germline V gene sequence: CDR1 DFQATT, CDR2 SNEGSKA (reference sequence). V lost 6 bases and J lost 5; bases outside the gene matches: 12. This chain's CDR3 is CSAELLTSGRNNEQFF. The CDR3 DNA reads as TGCAGTGCAGAGCTCCTCACTAGCGGGAGAAACAATGAGCAGTTCTTC.

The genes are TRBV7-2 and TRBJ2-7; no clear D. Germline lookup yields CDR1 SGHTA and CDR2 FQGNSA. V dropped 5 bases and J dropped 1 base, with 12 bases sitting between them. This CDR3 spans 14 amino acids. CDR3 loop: CASSNNRVSYEQYF. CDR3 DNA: TGTGCCAGCAGCAACAACCGGGTGTCCTACGAGCAGTACTTC. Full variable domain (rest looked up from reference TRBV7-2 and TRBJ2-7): GAGVSQSPSNKVTEKGKDVELRCDPISGHTALYWYRQSLGQGLEFLIYFQGNSAPDKSGLPSDRFSAERTGGSVSTLTIQRTQQEDSAVYLCASSNNRVSYEQYFGPGTRLTVT.

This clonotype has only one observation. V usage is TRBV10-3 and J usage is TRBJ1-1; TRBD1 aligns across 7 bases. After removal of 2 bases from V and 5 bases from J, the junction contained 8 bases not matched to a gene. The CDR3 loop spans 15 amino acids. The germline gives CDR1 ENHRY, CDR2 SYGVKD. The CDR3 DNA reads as TGTGCCATCAGTGAGATATGGACAGGAGCTACTGAAGCTTTCTTT. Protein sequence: CAISEIWTGATEAFF.

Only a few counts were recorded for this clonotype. The DNA of the CDR3 is TGTGCCAGCAGTCCCCGCTCCCCACTCTACGAGCAGTACTTC. Its translation is CASSPRSPLYEQYF. The J gene is TRBJ2-5, the V gene TRBV27, with D hard to call. The closer fit of TRBJ2-7 to the DNA end suggests the J call may be wrong. From germline, CDR1 is MNHEY and CDR2 SMNVEV (reference sequence). The CDR3 covers 14 residues.

CDR3 protein: CSAQTSGSTVDNEQFF. As DNA, the CDR3 is TGCAGTGCCCAGACTAGCGGGAGCACCGTTGACAATGAGCAGTTCTTC. This sequence joins TRBV20-1 and TRBJ2-1; 12 positions agree with TRBD2. V trimming: 6 bases; J trimming: 5 bases; junction bases outside the gene matches: 11. Germline V CDR1 and CDR2: DFQATT, SNEGSKA (reference sequence). The CDR3 is 16 amino acids.

The CDR3, as DNA: TGCAGTGCGAAGAGGGAGTCTAGCGGGAGCTACGAGCAGTACTTC. Translated: CSAKRESSGSYEQYF. The chain employs TRBV20-1 and TRBJ2-7; 10 bases are a match to TRBD2. Germline lookup yields CDR1 DFQATT and CDR2 SNEGSKA (reference sequence). The CDR3 length is 15 residues. V dropped 6 bases and J dropped 3; count of bases not matched to a gene: 11.

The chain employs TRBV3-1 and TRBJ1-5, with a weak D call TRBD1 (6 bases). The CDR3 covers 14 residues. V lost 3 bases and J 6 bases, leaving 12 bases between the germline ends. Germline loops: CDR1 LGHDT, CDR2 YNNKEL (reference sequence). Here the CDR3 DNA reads TGTGCCAGCAGCCAGGGGGGGGCTCGTCAGCCCCAGCATTTT. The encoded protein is CASSQGGARQPQHF. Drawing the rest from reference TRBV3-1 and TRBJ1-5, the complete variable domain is DTAVSQTPKYLVTQMGNDKSIKCEQNLGHDTMYWYKQDSKKFLKIMFSYNNKELIINETVPNRFSPKSPDKAHLNLHINSLELGDSAVYFCASSQGGARQPQHFGDGTRLSIL.

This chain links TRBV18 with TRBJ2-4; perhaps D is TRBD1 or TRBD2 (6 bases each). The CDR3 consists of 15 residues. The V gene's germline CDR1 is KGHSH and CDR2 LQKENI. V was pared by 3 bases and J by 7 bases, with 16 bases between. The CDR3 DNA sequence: TGTGCCAGCTCACCGGGAAGTCAGGGGAGGAACATTCAGTACTTC. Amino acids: CASSPGSQGRNIQYF.

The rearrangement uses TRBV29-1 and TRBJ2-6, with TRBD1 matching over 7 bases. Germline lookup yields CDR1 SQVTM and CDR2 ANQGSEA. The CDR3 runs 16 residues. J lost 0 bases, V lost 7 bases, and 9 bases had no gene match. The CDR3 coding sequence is TGCAGCGCTTCGACAGGGCATCACTCTGGGGCCAACGTCCTGACTTTC. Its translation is CSASTGHHSGANVLTF.

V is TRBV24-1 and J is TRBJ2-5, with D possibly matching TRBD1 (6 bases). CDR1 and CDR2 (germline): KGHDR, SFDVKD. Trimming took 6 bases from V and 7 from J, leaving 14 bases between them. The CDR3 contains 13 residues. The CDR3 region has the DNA TGTGCCACCAGTCGCAGGGGCTTAGGGACCCAGTACTTC. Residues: CATSRRGLGTQYF.

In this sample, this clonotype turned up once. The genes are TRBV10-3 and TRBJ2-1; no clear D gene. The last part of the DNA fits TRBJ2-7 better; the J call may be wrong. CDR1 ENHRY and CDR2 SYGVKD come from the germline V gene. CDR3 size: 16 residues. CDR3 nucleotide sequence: TGTGCCACCCTTTATGGGCGACCTGGCTCCTACAATGAGCAGTACTTC. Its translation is CATLYGRPGSYNEQYF.

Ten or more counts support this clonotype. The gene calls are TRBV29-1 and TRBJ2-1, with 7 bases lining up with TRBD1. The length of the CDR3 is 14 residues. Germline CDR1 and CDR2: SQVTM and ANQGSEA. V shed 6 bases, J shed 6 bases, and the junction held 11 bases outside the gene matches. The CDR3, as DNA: TGCAGCGTGAGAAGTCCGGGACAGAGCAATGAGCAGTTCTTC. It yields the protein CSVRSPGQSNEQFF.

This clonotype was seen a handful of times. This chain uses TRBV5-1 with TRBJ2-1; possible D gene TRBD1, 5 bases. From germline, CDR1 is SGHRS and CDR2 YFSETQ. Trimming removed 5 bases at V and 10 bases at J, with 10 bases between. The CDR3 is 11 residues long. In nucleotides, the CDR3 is TGCGCCAGCAGAGCGCAGGGCGAGCAGTTCTTC. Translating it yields CASRAQGEQFF.